Here is one T cell receptor (beta chain) with its context. The data belong to a study of blood T cell repertoires in COVID-19. Study summary: From the United States, Italy and Spain came samples of acute and convalescent COVID-19. PBMCs, B-cell-depleted T cells, or T cells were the source of the cDNA or gDNA that made up the material.

Per the study methods: Reference gene primer amplification gave nucleated cell count estimates. Clones were sequenced by immunoSEQ multiplex PCR, and TCRdb holds only the in-frame ones, with some missing. For V, J and clone size, that table is used; D and trimming come from the DNA. Among some 220,000 clones listed, about 86% were seen once. The germline V gene has CDR1 MNHNS and CDR2 SASEGT. Trimming stripped 2 bases from V and 4 bases from J, with 9 bases between. The CDR3 extends over 14 amino acids. Sample: peripheral blood. The chain couples TRBV6-1 to TRBJ1-5; D gene uncertain. This TCR derives from a woman in her sixties or seventies with acute or convalescent COVID-19. Written as DNA, the CDR3 is TGTGCCAGCAGTGAACAGGCAACAAATCAGCCCCAGCATTTT. It yields the protein CASSEQATNQPQHF.